The 19 T cell receptor beta chains in this list originate from one sample, sequenced in a study of graft-versus-host responses after intestinal transplantation. Some clones are missing from TCRdb's copy, which holds only in-frame ones; the method was immunoSEQ multiplex PCR. The top ten clones hold approximately 0.73% of a sample with some 77,000 clones, over 80% of them seen once. The sequencing used PBMCs, collected 98 days after intestinal transplantation. All receptors derive from a human patient who received an intestinal transplant, so some T cells may come from the graft donor.

This rearrangement joins TRBV28 to TRBJ2-5; 10 nucleotides line up with TRBD1. Germline V gene data show CDR1 as MDHEN and CDR2 as SYDVKM. The CDR3 is 15 amino acids. Trimming removed 5 bases from V and 2 bases from J; junction bases left unmatched: 5. CDR3 sequence reads: CASSGDRGWQETQYF. The CDR3 DNA follows: TGTGCCAGCAGTGGGGACAGGGGTTGGCAAGAGACCCAGTACTTC.

The V and J genes are TRBV7-9 and TRBJ2-7; TRBD2 matches at 7 bases. Germline-derived CDR1 and CDR2 are SEHNR and FQNEAQ (reference sequence). V was clipped by 2 bases and J by 2 bases; unmatched bases: 6. This CDR3 spans 15 amino acids. The CDR3: CASSLLSGLAYEQYF. The CDR3 DNA sequence: TGTGCCAGCAGCTTACTTAGCGGGCTCGCCTACGAGCAGTACTTC.

J is TRBJ2-1 and V is TRBV5-1; the match to TRBD2 covers 13 bases. The CDR3 is made up of 21 amino acids. Germline V gives CDR1 SGHRS, CDR2 YFSETQ. The V and J ends lost 3 bases and 0 bases, in that order; junction bases with no gene match: 15. The CDR3 DNA reads TGCGCCAGCAGCTCAGAGAGTTATCGACTAGCGGGGGGCCGCTCCTACAATGAGCAGTTCTTC. Translating it yields CASSSESYRLAGGRSYNEQFF.

The chain employs TRBV5-1 and TRBJ2-7; D is possibly TRBD2 (5 bases). Deletions cut 5 bases from V and 5 bases from J, with 20 bases between. The CDR3 loop spans 15 amino acids. Germline V CDR1 and CDR2: SGHRS, YFSETQ. The CDR3 loop is CASRAHHLAADEQYF. The CDR3 DNA sequence: TGCGCCAGCAGGGCCCACCACCTAGCAGCCGACGAGCAGTACTTC.

The chain uses TRBV5-4 and TRBJ2-5; TRBD2 matches at 9 bases. CDR3 length: 15 residues. V shed 4 bases and J 4 bases; nucleotides not matched to a gene: 8. Germline V CDR1 and CDR2: SGHNT, YYREEE (reference sequence). This chain's CDR3 is CASSQRNSGGETQYF. Written as DNA, the CDR3 is TGTGCCAGCAGCCAACGTAATAGCGGGGGAGAGACCCAGTACTTC.

In its sample, this clone was seen once. This chain connects TRBV7-6 to TRBJ2-5; no clear D gene. CDR1 is SGHVS and CDR2 is FNYEAQ in the germline V gene. This CDR3 has 15 amino acids. The ends were cut back, 1 base at V and 3 bases at J, with 12 bases in the middle. The CDR3 DNA follows: TGTGCCAGCAGCTTAGGAGCCCAGGCGGAAGAGACCCAGTACTTC. It is translated as CASSLGAQAEETQYF.

The chain combines TRBV5-4 with TRBJ2-5, with D possibly matching TRBD2 (6 bases). Trimming stripped 5 bases from V and 2 bases from J, with 16 bases between. Germline CDR1 is SGHNT and CDR2 is YYREEE (reference sequence). The CDR3 extends over 15 amino acids. The CDR3 nucleotides read TGTGCCAGCAGTTCGGGACTCCCCAAGCAAGAGACCCAGTACTTC. Translating it yields CASSSGLPKQETQYF.

The gene calls are TRBV6-5 and TRBJ2-7; D remains ambiguous. Germline V gives CDR1 MNHEY, CDR2 SVGAGI. V lost 2 bases to trimming and J lost 3 bases, with 8 bases between them. The CDR3 is 13 residues long. Here the CDR3 reads CASSYVAVYEQYF. The CDR3 DNA reads TGTGCCAGCAGTTACGTTGCCGTCTACGAGCAGTACTTC.

The chain combines TRBV10-2 with TRBJ2-7, with 7 bases identical to TRBD2. Germline CDR1 is WSHSY and CDR2 is SAAADI. V gave up 4 bases and J gave up 4 bases; unmatched junction bases: 4. The CDR3 contains 13 residues. This CDR3 reads CASSGRERYEQYF. In nucleotides, the CDR3 is TGCGCCAGCAGTGGGCGGGAGCGATACGAGCAGTACTTC.

The V call is TRBV4-2, the J call TRBJ1-4; maybe TRBD1 (5 bases). Germline-derived CDR1 and CDR2 are LGHNA and YNFKEQ. This CDR3 contains 15 residues. With 4 bases removed from V and 3 bases from J, the gap between germline ends came to 12 bases. As DNA, the CDR3 is TGTGCCAGCAGCCCATGGGACGCCTCTAATGAAAAACTGTTTTTT. As protein: CASSPWDASNEKLFF.

The V and J genes are TRBV5-1 and TRBJ1-4; 11 nucleotides agree with TRBD1. The CDR3 contains 15 residues. Germline CDR1 is SGHRS and CDR2 is YFSETQ. V lost 3 bases and J lost 6; bases outside the gene matches: 4. The CDR3 DNA follows: TGCGCCAGCAGCTGCCGGGACAGGGGGGATGAAAAACTGTTTTTT. Amino acids: CASSCRDRGDEKLFF.

The rearrangement joins TRBV2 to TRBJ2-1, with 7 positions matching TRBD1. Germline V gene lookup returns CDR1 SNHLY and CDR2 FYNNEI. The CDR3 is 18 amino acids. J lost 6 bases, V lost 3 bases, and 17 bases had no gene match. The CDR3 DNA sequence: TGTGCCAGCAGTGAGGTTCAAAAGGGGGCATGGTGGTGCAATGAGCAGTTCTTC. Translated, it gives CASSEVQKGAWWCNEQFF.

This chain links TRBV7-3 with TRBJ1-1; D uncertain. Germline assignment: CDR1 SGHTA and CDR2 FQGTGA. Trimming left V 5 bases short and J 0 bases short, with 7 bases between. The CDR3 runs 13 residues. The DNA for the CDR3 is TGTGCCAGCAGCCTATTCATGAACACTGAAGCTTTCTTT. Its protein is CASSLFMNTEAFF.

The V and J genes are TRBV5-4 and TRBJ2-7; 7 nucleotides line up with TRBD1. Unmatched junction bases numbered 2, after V lost 0 bases and J lost 2 bases. CDR3 size: 14 residues. Germline V gene data show CDR1 as SGHNT and CDR2 as YYREEE (reference sequence). This CDR3 reads CASSLGDSPYEQYF. The DNA of the CDR3 is TGTGCCAGCAGCTTGGGGGACAGTCCCTACGAGCAGTACTTC. The entire variable domain, with the rest obtained from reference TRBV5-4 and TRBJ2-7, is as follows: ETGVTQSPTHLIKTRGQQVTLRCSSQSGHNTVSWYQQALGQGPQFIFQYYREEENGRGNFPPRFSGLQFPNYSSELNVNALELDDSALYLCASSLGDSPYEQYFGPGTRLTVT.

The chain's CDR3 is CASSFRGPDEQFF. The CDR3 DNA is TGTGCCAGCAGCTTCAGGGGGCCAGATGAGCAGTTCTTC. The chain combines TRBV7-6 with TRBJ2-1, with TRBD1 matching 8 bases. The CDR3 covers 13 residues. Trimming took 3 bases from V and 8 from J; bases not matched to a gene: 3. Looked up from germline, CDR1 is SGHVS and CDR2 is FNYEAQ.

The chain couples TRBV6-4 to TRBJ2-3; D is undetermined. This CDR3 is built from 14 residues. V was clipped by 5 bases and J by 8 bases, with 17 bases between them. Germline V gene lookup returns CDR1 MRHNA and CDR2 SNTAGT. The CDR3 is CASSPEDSLSTQYF. The CDR3 nucleotides are TGTGCCAGCAGTCCCGAAGACTCCTTGAGTACGCAGTATTTT.

The gene calls are TRBV4-2 and TRBJ2-3; TRBD2 agrees at 12 bases. V was clipped by 0 bases and J by 2 bases; unmatched bases: 6. The CDR3 has 18 amino acids. Per the germline V gene, CDR1 is LGHNA and CDR2 is YNFKEQ. The CDR3 DNA sequence: TGTGCCAGCAGCCAAGAGCCCCTAGCGGGAGGGGCCACAGATACGCAGTATTTT. Residues: CASSQEPLAGGATDTQYF.

The chain combines TRBV5-5 with TRBJ2-7, with 13 bases that match TRBD2. Looked up from germline, CDR1 is SGHKS and CDR2 is YYEKEE (reference sequence). CDR3 length: 17 amino acids. V shed 0 bases, J shed 1 base, and the junction held 4 bases outside the gene matches. The CDR3 bases are TGTGCCAGCAGCTTGGGACTAGCGGGGGGCCCGTCCTACGAGCAGTACTTC. It encodes CASSLGLAGGPSYEQYF. The entire variable domain, with the rest obtained from reference TRBV5-5 and TRBJ2-7, is as follows: DAGVTQSPTHLIKTRGQQVTLRCSPISGHKSVSWYQQVLGQGPQFIFQYYEKEERGRGNFPDRFSARQFPNYSSELNVNALLLGDSALYLCASSLGLAGGPSYEQYFGPGTRLTVT.

This chain connects TRBV28 to TRBJ2-2; 8 positions agree with TRBD2. CDR3 size: 16 residues. V was clipped by 3 bases and J by 5 bases; unmatched bases: 8. CDR1 MDHEN and CDR2 SYDVKM come from the germline V gene. As DNA, the CDR3 is TGTGCCAGCAGTTTGTACGGGAGGGCGGGAACCGGGGAGCTGTTTTTT. Translated: CASSLYGRAGTGELFF.